Below, 9 T cell receptor beta chains from the same sample are listed, as sequenced in a study of T cell responses to AZD1222 COVID-19 vaccine. Repertoires were generated with immunoSEQ multiplex PCR, while TCRdb's copy carries only in-frame clones and drops some. The sample carries under 150,000 clones, 88% recorded once. Specimen: peripheral blood, collected on day 0 of AZD1222 vaccination. The receptors come from an adult in good health.

In DNA form, the CDR3 reads TGTGCCAGCAGCCCCACCCCGGGAGGGCGGGAGACCCAGTACTTC. As protein: CASSPTPGGRETQYF. The chain carries TRBV7-3 and TRBJ2-5, with 8 positions matching TRBD2. Germline V lookup: CDR1 SGHTA, CDR2 FQGTGA. V lost 5 bases and J lost 5; bases outside the gene matches: 10. The CDR3 is made up of 15 amino acids.

V is TRBV5-1 and J is TRBJ2-3; D not resolved. CDR1 and CDR2 (germline): SGHRS, YFSETQ. The CDR3 extends over 12 amino acids. Trimming shortened V by 4 bases and J by 2 bases, and 5 bases separated the two germline ends. The CDR3 protein is CASSPVTDTQYF. CDR3 in DNA: TGCGCCAGCAGCCCGGTCACAGATACGCAGTATTTT.

The rearrangement uses TRBV28 and TRBJ1-1, with D possibly being TRBD1 (5 bases). The CDR3 sequence is 14 residues long. CDR1 MDHEN and CDR2 SYDVKM come from the germline V gene. The V gene lost 3 bases and the J gene lost 8 bases, with 16 bases spanning the gap. The CDR3 DNA sequence: TGTGCCAGCAGTTTGTTGGGCCGACAGACGGAAGCTTTCTTT. This codes for CASSLLGRQTEAFF. Complete variable domain (other parts from reference TRBV28 and TRBJ1-1): DVKVTQSSRYLVKRTGEKVFLECVQDMDHENMFWYRQDPGLGLRLIYFSYDVKMKEKGDIPEGYSVSREKKERFSLILESASTNQTSMYLCASSLLGRQTEAFFGQGTRLTVV.

This chain uses TRBV30 with TRBJ1-5, with D perhaps TRBD1 (6 bases). Trimming pared 3 bases from V and 3 bases from J, leaving 18 bases between. The CDR3 covers 16 residues. From germline, CDR1 is GTSNPN and CDR2 SVGIG (reference sequence). As DNA, the CDR3 is TGTGCCTGGAGCCCGCCCCGGACAGCCATCAATCAGCCCCAGCATTTT. The encoded protein is CAWSPPRTAINQPQHF.

The chain recombines TRBV5-1 with TRBJ2-7; the match to TRBD1 covers 9 bases. The CDR3 is made up of 15 amino acids. CDR1 is SGHRS and CDR2 is YFSETQ in the germline V gene. V lost 4 bases and J lost 4; bases outside the gene matches: 9. In DNA, the CDR3 is TGCGCCAGCAGCCCCGGACAGGGGAGAACGTACGAGCAGTACTTC. Protein sequence: CASSPGQGRTYEQYF.

This clone is classed as medium-sized. The chain has TRBV5-1 and TRBJ2-7, with 13 bases that match TRBD2. Germline lookup yields CDR1 SGHRS and CDR2 YFSETQ. V lost 5 bases, J lost 6 bases, and 5 bases stayed unmatched. The CDR3 extends over 14 amino acids. Written as DNA, the CDR3 is TGCGCCAGCAGTCCCCGACTAGCGGGAGGCGAGCAGTACTTC. Protein sequence: CASSPRLAGGEQYF.

The J gene is TRBJ2-3, the V gene TRBV3-1 (or the pseudogene TRBV3-2); 12 bases align to TRBD2. J gave up 5 bases and V 3 bases, and 12 bases lay outside the gene matches. CDR1 is LGHDT and CDR2 is YNNKEL in the germline V gene (reference sequence). The CDR3 runs to 18 residues. The CDR3 nucleotides are TGTGCCAGCAGCCAGACTAGCGGGAGAAGTCGAGGAGGAGATACGCAGTATTTT. It specifies CASSQTSGRSRGGDTQYF.

The chain couples TRBV20-1 to TRBJ2-5; no firm D call. V gave up 1 base and J gave up 5 bases, with 5 bases separating them. Germline-derived CDR1 and CDR2 are DFQATT and SNEGSKA (reference sequence). The CDR3 covers 11 residues. The CDR3 coding sequence is TGCAGTGCTAGAGTGTGGGAGACCCAGTACTTC. This sequence encodes CSARVWETQYF.

The rearrangement uses TRBV19 and TRBJ2-2; 12 positions match TRBD2. Germline CDR1 and CDR2: LNHDA and SQIVND (reference sequence). The CDR3 length is 15 residues. J lost 5 bases, V lost 4 bases, and 2 bases had no gene match. CDR3 nucleotide sequence: TGTGCCAGTAGTACCGGACTAGCGGGAACCGGGGAGCTGTTTTTT. This gives the protein CASSTGLAGTGELFF.